The clone carrying this TCR beta chain was detected once. This sample is part of a study of cytomegalovirus exposure and HLA in healthy donors. This CDR3 has 13 residues. Trimming removed 6 bases at V and 11 bases at J, with 19 bases between. The germline gives CDR1 MNHEY, CDR2 SVGAGI. A multiplex PCR was run with 60 Vbeta primers and 13 Jbeta primers. Sequencing used immunoSEQ multiplex PCR; TCRdb keeps in-frame clones, though not all of them. The sample includes approximately 190,000 clones, 70% to 85% of them seen just once. This chain uses TRBV6-5 with TRBJ1-1, with D possibly TRBD1 on 6 matching bases. The sample comprised PBMCs. This receptor was obtained from a man aged 40-49 years in good health and CMV-seropositive. CDR3 coding DNA: TGTGCCAGCAGGTCACAGAACAGGGTTGGGGCTTTCTTT. This gives the protein CASRSQNRVGAFF.